Below, one T cell receptor beta chain is given with its context. Its antigen is unknown. The sample is drawn from a study of cytomegalovirus exposure and HLA in healthy donors. On the study more broadly: The same platform was used for the roughly 120 validation repertoires as for the approximately 630 first-cohort repertoires, as reported in a later analysis.

Data came from immunoSEQ multiplex PCR; TCRdb stores just in-frame clones and leaves some out. This repertoire shows about 120,000 clones, under 90% found once; its top ten account for roughly 2%. Study outcomes and limitations: The dataset shows that most TCR sequences were rare, while some public TCRs occurred in many donors. Cytomegalovirus-associated TCR beta chains were listed, numbering 150 to 200. Under in vitro conditions, a few CMV-associated chains were confirmed as specific for CMV antigens.

Trimming took 1 base from V and 0 from J; bases not matched to a gene: 9. Germline CDR1 reads MGHRA; CDR2 reads YSYEKL. The CDR3 consists of 18 residues. Sequencing input: PBMCs. The rearrangement joins TRBV4-1 to TRBJ2-3; TRBD2 agrees at 8 bases. This sequence originates from a woman aged 18-29 years in good health and CMV-seronegative. For the CDR3, the DNA is TGCGCCAGCAGCCAAGTTTTAGCGGGGACCCTGAGCACAGATACGCAGTATTTT. Encoded protein: CASSQVLAGTLSTDTQYF.